The clone carrying this T cell receptor (beta chain) was counted only a few times. Its specificity is unknown. The sample belongs to a study of T cell repertoires in cytomegalovirus infection. About the study: Selected CMV epitopes included recently identified HLA-C-restricted ones as well as well-studied HLA-B-restricted ones. TCR beta signatures that were public indicated CMV infection and matching HLA type.

Deletions cut 2 bases from V and 0 bases from J, with 15 bases between. CDR1 is MNHNS, CDR2 SASEGT, per germline. The CDR3 consists of 17 residues. General study findings and limits: CMV-specific TCR beta clonotypes restricted by HLA-C dominated the ex vivo response.

MiXCR, applied by TCRdb to the reads, yields one record per CDR3 protein. The sample lists approximately 70,000 distinct CDR3 sequences, 20% to 25% occurring once. This TCR came from a human donor in good health (CMV status not recorded). Some clones in this sample may be carry-over from other donors' samples. The sample here was CD8+ T cells from cultured PBMCs, taken from culture after CMV antigen stimulation. V is TRBV6-1 and J is TRBJ2-3; D gene uncertain. The CDR3 DNA sequence: TGTGCCAGCAGTGAAAGAGGTGCGTTCACTAGCACAGATACGCAGTATTTT. It yields the protein CASSERGAFTSTDTQYF.